A selection of T cell receptor beta chains follows, all from one sample in a study of cytomegalovirus exposure and HLA in healthy donors. Measured with immunoSEQ multiplex PCR; TCRdb has only the in-frame clones, and not every one. The data contain 260,000 or so clones, about 92% of them singletons. The sample taken for sequencing was PBMCs. All receptors come from a woman younger than 45 in good health and CMV-seronegative. Each CDR3 is given with its conserved first and last residue.

V	CDR3
TRBV2	CASSERLAGNEQFF
TRBV7-9	CASSPLREAPIYEQYF
TRBV19	CASSLTNTIYF
TRBV18	CASSTTSGRDTDTQYF
TRBV11-3	CASSLQGARGDEQYF
TRBV6-1	CASSEFAGQGAGGYTF
TRBV9	CASSVDRGTDTQYF
TRBV28	CASSPYGGWVGKNIQYF
TRBV16	CASSQSGGGNQPQHF
TRBV2	CASSESPGAGAPYEQFF
TRBV7-2	CASSLAGTRTEAFF
TRBV27	CASSLSIPIGTGGLQETQYF
TRBV7-6	CASRERTGQINTGELFF
TRBV2	CASSDWGRMYEQYF
TRBV9	CASSVERTSGMGWNEQFF
TRBV7-3	CASSSIGGRSYNEQFF
TRBV9	CASSSSQGYTGELFF
TRBV4-1	CASSQVGGSSYEQYF
TRBV29-1	CSVTIPRGSLYEQYF
TRBV7-8	CASSFGTAGEQFF
TRBV19	CASSIGGNEQYF
TRBV4-2	CASSPSAGAINEQFF
TRBV9	CASSEAGTEYEQYF
TRBV27	CASRVVHSTDTQYF
TRBV28	CASSFVGKPYEQYF
TRBV4-1	CASSQPTGGGMNTEAFF
TRBV19	CASSIASGPTGELFF
TRBV5-8	CASRTGQTTSNQPQHF
TRBV28	CASTSGNDRFRRRSYNEQFF
TRBV30	CAWTPGGARSSYEQYF
TRBV7-9	CASSLRDSSYEQYF
TRBV7-8	CASRLGQGLTYEQYF
TRBV11-3	CASSFPGLDYEQYF
TRBV30	CAWSQTGGPRFELFF
TRBV27	CASSLFAGGHYGYTF
TRBV5-1	CASRDEPYNEQFF
TRBV7-8	CASSLQETQYF
TRBV12-5	CASGLGLPQETQYF
TRBV28	CASSLSRGVEQYF
TRBV5-5	CASNFLAGSGEKLFF
TRBV29-1	CSVVPDGDTQYF
TRBV27	CASSLSWSVGEKLFF
TRBV4-3	CASSQEGRAYEQYF
TRBV7-2	CASSFEVYNEQFF
TRBV7-2	CASGRRDTQYF
TRBV20-1	CSSGTGAGVTF